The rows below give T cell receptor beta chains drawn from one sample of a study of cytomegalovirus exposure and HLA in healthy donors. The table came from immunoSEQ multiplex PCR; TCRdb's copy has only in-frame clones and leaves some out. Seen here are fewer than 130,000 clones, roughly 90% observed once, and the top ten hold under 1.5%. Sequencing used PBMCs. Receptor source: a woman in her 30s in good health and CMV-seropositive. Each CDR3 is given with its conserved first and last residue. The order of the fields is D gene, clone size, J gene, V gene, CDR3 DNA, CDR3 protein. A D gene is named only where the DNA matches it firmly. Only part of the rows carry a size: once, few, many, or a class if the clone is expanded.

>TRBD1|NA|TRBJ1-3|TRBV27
TGTGCCAGCAGCAGAGCCACCGGGACAGCGTCTGGAAACACCATATATTTT
CASSRATGTASGNTIYF
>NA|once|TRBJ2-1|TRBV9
TGTGCCAGCAGCGTAGCAGCAACGGGTGAGCAGTTCTTC
CASSVAATGEQFF
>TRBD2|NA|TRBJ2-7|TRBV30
TGTGCCTTGGCGAAGGGCGGGAGGCCCTACGAGCAGTACTTC
CALAKGGRPYEQYF
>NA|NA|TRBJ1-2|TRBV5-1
TGCGCCAGCAGCACGACAGCCTCTAACTATGGCTACACCTTC
CASSTTASNYGYTF
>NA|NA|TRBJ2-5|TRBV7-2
TGTGCCAGCAGCTCAGGAGGGCTTGTGGAGACCCAGTACTTC
CASSSGGLVETQYF
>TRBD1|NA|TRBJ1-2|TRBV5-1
TGCGCCAGCAGAGTGGACAGGGGGCTTCTTGGCTACACCTTC
CASRVDRGLLGYTF
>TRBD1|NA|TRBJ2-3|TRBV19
TGTGCCAGTAGTCAACAGGGGGTTAGGTCAGATACGCAGTATTTT
CASSQQGVRSDTQYF
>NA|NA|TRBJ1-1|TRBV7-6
TGTGCCAGCAGCTTAACCACCGGGACAAGTCACTGGGGCACTGAAGCTTTCTTT
CASSLTTGTSHWGTEAFF
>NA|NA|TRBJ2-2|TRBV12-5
TGTGCTAGTGGTTTACGGAGGGCTCAACCACCCCCGTCGAACACCGGGGAGCTGTTTTTT
CASGLRRAQPPPSNTGELFF
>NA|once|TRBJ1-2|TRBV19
TGTGCCAGTAGTGCAACACAGGGAGGGGTCTATGGCTACACCTTC
CASSATQGGVYGYTF
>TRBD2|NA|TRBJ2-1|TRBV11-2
TGTGCCAGCAGCTTAGCACTTCGAGCGGGAGGGCCAGGTAATGAGCAGTTCTTC
CASSLALRAGGPGNEQFF
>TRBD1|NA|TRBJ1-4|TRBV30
TGTGCCTGGAGTGTACAGGGGGCTAATGAAAAACTGTTTTTT
CAWSVQGANEKLFF
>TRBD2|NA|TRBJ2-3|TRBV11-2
TGTGCCAGCAGCTCTAGCGGGAGTAGCACAGATACGCAGTATTTT
CASSSSGSSTDTQYF
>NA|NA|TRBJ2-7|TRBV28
TGTGCCAGCAGTTTAAGCGGGCTCTCCTACGAGCAGTACTTC
CASSLSGLSYEQYF
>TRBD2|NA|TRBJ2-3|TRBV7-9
TGTGCCAGCAGCTTAGAAGCGGGGACGATTGGTACGCAGTATTTT
CASSLEAGTIGTQYF
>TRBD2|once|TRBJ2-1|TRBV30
TGTGCCTGGAGTGTACGTCTCCTAGCGGGAGACTTCAATGAGCAGTTCTTC
CAWSVRLLAGDFNEQFF
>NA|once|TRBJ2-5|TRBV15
TGTGCCACCAGCAGCTGGTGGACAGTTAACCAAGAGACCCAGTACTTC
CATSSWWTVNQETQYF
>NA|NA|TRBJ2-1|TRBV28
TGTGCCAGCAGTTCCCTTCCTACGTTCGAGCAGTTCTTC
CASSSLPTFEQFF
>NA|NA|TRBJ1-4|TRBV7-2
TGTGCCAGCAGCTTGGGGGGAAACAATGAAAAACTGTTTTTT
CASSLGGNNEKLFF
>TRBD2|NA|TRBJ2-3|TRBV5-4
TGTGCCAGCAGATCCTTGACTAGCGGGGGGTCTCTGGGAGATACGCAGTATTTT
CASRSLTSGGSLGDTQYF
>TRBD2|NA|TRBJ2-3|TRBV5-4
TGTGCCAGCAGCCCCACTAGCGCAACAGATACGCAGTATTTT
CASSPTSATDTQYF
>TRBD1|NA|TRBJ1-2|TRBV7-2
TGTGCCAGCAGCAAAGGAAGGACAGGGGCGGGCTTCTATGGCTACACCTTC
CASSKGRTGAGFYGYTF
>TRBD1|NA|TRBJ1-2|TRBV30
TGTGCCTGGAGCTGGGACAGGGGTTATGGCTACACCTTC
CAWSWDRGYGYTF
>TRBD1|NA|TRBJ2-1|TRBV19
TGTGCCAGCACTCAGGGGGCGAATGAGCAGTTCTTC
CASTQGANEQFF
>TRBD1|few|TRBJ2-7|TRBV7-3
TGTGCCAGCAGCTTAAAGCCGACAGGGCCCTACGAGCAGTACTTC
CASSLKPTGPYEQYF
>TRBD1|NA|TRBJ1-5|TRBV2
TGTGCCAGCAGTGAATTTTGGACAGGGGATAGCAATCAGCCCCAGCATTTT
CASSEFWTGDSNQPQHF
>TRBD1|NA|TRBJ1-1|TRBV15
TGTGCCACCAGCCCTTGGGGGGGCGACAGGGGGTTACGGAACACTGAAGCTTTCTTT
CATSPWGGDRGLRNTEAFF
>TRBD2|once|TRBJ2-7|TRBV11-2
TGTGCCAGCAGGCCCGGACTAGCGGGGAAGGGCGGCTACGAGCAGTACTTC
CASRPGLAGKGGYEQYF
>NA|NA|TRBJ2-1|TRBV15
TGTGCCACCAGCAGAGATAGGACTTCCTACAATGAGCAGTTCTTC
CATSRDRTSYNEQFF
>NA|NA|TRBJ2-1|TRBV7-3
TGTGCCAGCAGCACCCGACCGGGCAATGAGCAGTTCTTC
CASSTRPGNEQFF
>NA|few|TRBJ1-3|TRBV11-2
TGTGCCAGCAGCTTCCGTCACACCATATATTTT
CASSFRHTIYF
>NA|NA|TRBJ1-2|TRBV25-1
TGTGCCAGCAGTGTGGAGATCTATGGCTACACCTTC
CASSVEIYGYTF
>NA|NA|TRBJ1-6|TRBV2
TGTGCCAGCAGTGACGAGGCCGCTTTAAATTCACCCCTCCACTTT
CASSDEAALNSPLHF
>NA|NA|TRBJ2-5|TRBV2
TGTGCCAGCAGGGCAAGGGCTAGCCCCACGGGGACCCAGTACTTC
CASRARASPTGTQYF
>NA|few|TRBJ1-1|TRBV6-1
TGTGCCAGCAGTGAATCAGATATGAACACTGAAGCTTTCTTT
CASSESDMNTEAFF
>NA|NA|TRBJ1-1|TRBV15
TGTGCCACCAGCAGAGATTTAACGGCTGAAGCTTTCTTT
CATSRDLTAEAFF
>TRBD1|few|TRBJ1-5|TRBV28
TGTGCCAGCAGTCAAACGACAGGGGTTGGTCAGCCCCAGCATTTT
CASSQTTGVGQPQHF
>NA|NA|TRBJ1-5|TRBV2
TGTGCCAGCAGTGAAAGGCAGGGGATCAATCAGCCCCAGCATTTT
CASSERQGINQPQHF
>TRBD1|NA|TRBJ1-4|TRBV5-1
TGCGCCAGCAGCTCAGGACCGGGACAGGAGATGAAAAGGCTGTTTTTT
CASSSGPGQEMKRLFF
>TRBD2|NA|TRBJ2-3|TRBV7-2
TGTGCCAGCAGCTTAGTGTCCCCCAGGGAGGGAGATACGCAGTATTTT
CASSLVSPREGDTQYF
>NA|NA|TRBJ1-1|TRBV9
TGTGCCAGCAGCGTAGGAGGGTACACTGAAGCTTTCTTT
CASSVGGYTEAFF
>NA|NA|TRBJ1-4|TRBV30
TGTGCCTGGGACAGGCCAAATGAAAAACTGTTTTTT
CAWDRPNEKLFF
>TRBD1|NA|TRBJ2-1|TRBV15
TGTGCCACCAGCAGCGACAGGGGGGACAATGAGCAGTTCTTC
CATSSDRGDNEQFF
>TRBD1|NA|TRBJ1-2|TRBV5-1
TGCGCCAGCAGCCAGGGACAGGGCGGCTATGGCTACACCTTC
CASSQGQGGYGYTF
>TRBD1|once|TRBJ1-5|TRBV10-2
TGCGCCAGCAGTAGACAGGGTCATCAGCCCCAGCATTTT
CASSRQGHQPQHF
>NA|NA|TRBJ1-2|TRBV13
TGTGCCAGCAGCTCACTCCCCAACTATGGCTACACCTTC
CASSSLPNYGYTF
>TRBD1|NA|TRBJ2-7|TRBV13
TGTGCCAGCAGCTTATCTCTTGACAGGGTCTACGAGCAGTACTTC
CASSLSLDRVYEQYF
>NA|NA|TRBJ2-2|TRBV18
TGTGCCAGCTCACCTCGCCGGCTAGAGAACACCGGGGAGCTGTTTTTT
CASSPRRLENTGELFF
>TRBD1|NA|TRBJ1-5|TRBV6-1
TGTGCCAGCACCCCCGGGACAGGGTACGATCAGCCCCAGCATTTT
CASTPGTGYDQPQHF
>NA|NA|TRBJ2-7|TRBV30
TGTGCCTGGAGCCCAGACAGATTATACGAGCAGTACTTC
CAWSPDRLYEQYF
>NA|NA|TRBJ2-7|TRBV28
TGTGCCAGCAGCTATTCCCTTAACAGGGCGTCCGAGCAGTACTTC
CASSYSLNRASEQYF